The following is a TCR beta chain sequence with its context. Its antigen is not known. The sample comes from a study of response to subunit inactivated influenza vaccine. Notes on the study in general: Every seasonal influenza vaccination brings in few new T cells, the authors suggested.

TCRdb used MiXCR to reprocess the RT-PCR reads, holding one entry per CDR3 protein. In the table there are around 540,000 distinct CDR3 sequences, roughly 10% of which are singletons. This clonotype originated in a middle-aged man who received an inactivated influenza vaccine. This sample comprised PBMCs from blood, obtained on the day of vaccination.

CDR3 sequence (DNA): TGTGCCAGCAGCGCGACAAAAGAAGCAAAATCTAGCACAGATACGCAGTATTTT. Translating gives CASSATKEAKSSTDTQYF. This chain connects TRBV21-1 to TRBJ2-3. TRBV21-1 is assigned pseudogene status. The CDR3 has 18 amino acids.